A single sample gave rise to the 25 T cell receptor beta chains below, sequenced in a study of T cells after posttransplantation cyclophosphamide. Using immunoSEQ multiplex PCR, the repertoire was profiled, and TCRdb retains in-frame clones only, with some absent. The profile covers some 46,000 clones, none occurring a single time. The sequenced sample was PBMCs. These receptors came from a man between 40 and 49 years old in good health, CMV-negative, and a related stem cell transplant donor.

This clone was found many times. The gene calls are TRBV19 and TRBJ2-5; 9 nucleotides agree with TRBD1. The germline gives CDR1 LNHDA, CDR2 SQIVND (reference sequence). V was pared by 5 bases and J by 4 bases, with 11 bases of the junction left unmatched. The CDR3 is 16 amino acids. In DNA form, the CDR3 reads TGTGCCAGTAGTTCCCCCCGGGACAGGGTTGGAGAGACCCAGTACTTC. Translation: CASSSPRDRVGETQYF.

This rearrangement joins TRBV10-3 to TRBJ1-2, with D hard to call. The CDR3 extends over 15 amino acids. CDR1 and CDR2 from the germline V gene are ENHRY and SYGVKD. V was cut by 4 bases and J by 2 bases, with 14 bases left in between. This CDR3 reads CAISAGLGGNYGYTF. CDR3 nucleotides: TGTGCCATCAGTGCAGGCCTAGGAGGCAACTATGGCTACACCTTC.

This clone occurred many times. The chain employs TRBV9 and TRBJ2-5; the D gene is possibly TRBD2 (7 bases). This CDR3 region has 16 residues. The V gene's germline CDR1 is SGDLS and CDR2 YYNGEE. With 10 bases removed from V and 2 bases from J, the gap between germline ends came to 24 bases. CDR3 loop: CASGSARGGPQETQYF. DNA for the CDR3: TGTGCCTCGGGGAGTGCTAGGGGGGGGCCGCAAGAGACCCAGTACTTC.

This clone appeared many times. V is TRBV19 and J is TRBJ1-5; TRBD1 is a possible D gene (6 bases). V gave up 8 bases and J gave up 7 bases, with 12 bases separating them. Germline values: CDR1 LNHDA, CDR2 SQIVND (reference sequence). CDR3 length: 12 residues. The CDR3 sequence is CASSQGLQPQHF. For the CDR3, the DNA is TGTGCCAGTTCTCAGGGGTTGCAGCCCCAGCATTTT.

This clone was counted many times. The rearrangement uses TRBV9 and TRBJ2-2; a possible D gene is TRBD2 (7 bases). Germline V gene sequence: CDR1 SGDLS, CDR2 YYNGEE. The CDR3 contains 15 residues. Trimming removed 3 bases at V and 5 bases at J, with 14 bases between. CDR3 sequence: CASSEEGGLTGELFF. The CDR3 nucleotides are TGTGCCAGCAGCGAGGAGGGGGGGCTTACCGGGGAGCTGTTTTTT.

Ten or more counts support this clone. The gene calls are TRBV11-3 and TRBJ1-4; a possible D gene is TRBD1 (6 bases). The CDR3 totals 15 residues. Trimming cost V 5 bases and J 0 bases, with 10 bases left between them. CDR1 is SGHNT, CDR2 YENEEA, per germline. This CDR3 reads CASSEQGSTNEKLFF. CDR3 nucleotide sequence: TGTGCCAGCAGCGAACAGGGTTCAACTAATGAAAAACTGTTTTTT.

This clone was detected many times. This chain links TRBV5-1 with TRBJ1-1; the D is unclear. This CDR3 is built from 12 residues. V lost 4 bases and J lost 0, with 4 bases in between. Germline assignment: CDR1 SGHRS and CDR2 YFSETQ. The CDR3 spells CASSHLNTEAFF. CDR3 in DNA: TGCGCCAGCAGCCACTTGAACACTGAAGCTTTCTTT.

This clone was observed a handful of times. Other DNA variants within this sample encode the same CDR3. The chain joins TRBV2 to TRBJ2-5; tentative D call: TRBD2 (5 bases). This CDR3 is 16 amino acids long. Germline CDR1 and CDR2: SNHLY and FYNNEI. Trimming took off 7 bases at V and 7 bases at J, with 25 bases between the two ends. CDR3: CASTGEQVGPVGTQYF. The CDR3 DNA sequence: TGTGCCAGCACCGGGGAGCAGGTGGGCCCTGTGGGGACCCAGTACTTC.

This clone was counted at least ten times. The chain has TRBV6-5 and TRBJ2-5; D may be TRBD1 (5 bases). The germline gives CDR1 MNHEY, CDR2 SVGAGI. The CDR3 length is 14 residues. V shed 2 bases and J shed 4 bases, with 11 bases lying between them. The CDR3 is CASSYGAISETQYF. DNA for the CDR3: TGTGCCAGCAGTTACGGGGCGATTTCAGAGACCCAGTACTTC.

The sample holds many counts of this clone. The chain joins TRBV5-3 to TRBJ2-7; TRBD2 matches at 7 bases. TRBV5-3 is filed as an ORF, its function uncertain. The CDR3 covers 15 residues. Trimming removed 4 bases from V and 4 bases from J; junction bases left unmatched: 11. The CDR3, as DNA: TGTGCCAGAAGCCGTACTCGGGAGGAGATGTACGAGCAGTACGTC. Amino acid sequence: CARSRTREEMYEQYV.

This clone showed up many times. The chain joins TRBV2 to TRBJ2-5; no clear D gene. This CDR3 spans 11 amino acids. Germline lookup yields CDR1 SNHLY and CDR2 FYNNEI. The V end was cut by 4 bases, the J end by 4 bases, with 4 bases between. CDR3 region: CASSAGETQYF. For the CDR3, the DNA is TGTGCCAGCAGTGCGGGAGAGACCCAGTACTTC.

The chain employs TRBV9 and TRBJ2-3; TRBD2 agrees at 14 bases. The germline CDR1 and CDR2 sequences are SGDLS and YYNGEE. Germline trimming cut 3 bases from V and 1 base from J; bases unmatched to any gene: 7. The CDR3 has 18 residues. The CDR3 spells CASSAGTSGRSGTDTQYF. The CDR3 DNA sequence: TGTGCCAGCAGCGCCGGGACTAGCGGGAGATCTGGCACAGATACGCAGTATTTT.

This clone appeared a few times. The V call is TRBV2, the J call TRBJ1-3; D ambiguous. Trimming shortened V by 2 bases and J by 0 bases, and 8 bases separated the two germline ends. CDR1 SNHLY and CDR2 FYNNEI come from the germline V gene. The CDR3 runs to 15 residues. This CDR3 is CASSERLDSGNTIYF. In DNA form, the CDR3 reads TGTGCCAGCAGTGAAAGGCTAGACTCTGGAAACACCATATATTTT.

This clone was counted a few times. The chain carries TRBV19 and TRBJ2-6, with 8 nucleotides matching TRBD2. The CDR3 is 17 residues long. Per the germline V gene, CDR1 is LNHDA and CDR2 is SQIVND (reference sequence). V gave up 3 bases and J gave up 0 bases; unmatched junction bases: 4. CDR3 amino acids: CASSISGNPSGANVLTF. CDR3 nucleotides: TGTGCCAGTAGTATTAGCGGGAACCCCTCTGGGGCCAACGTCCTGACTTTC.

The chain joins TRBV6-1 to TRBJ2-5; D possibly corresponds to TRBD1 (7 bases). Matching the DNA end better, TRBJ2-7 makes the J call doubtful. The length of the CDR3 is 13 residues. From germline, CDR1 is MNHNS and CDR2 SASEGT. The CDR3 sequence: CASSEDRGGEQYF. For the CDR3, the DNA is TGTGCCAGCAGTGAAGACAGGGGAGGCGAGCAGTACTTC.

The chain joins TRBV9 to TRBJ2-7; D is ambiguous. The CDR3 contains 15 residues. CDR1 and CDR2 from the germline V gene are SGDLS and YYNGEE. Trimming removed 1 base at V and 2 bases at J, with 13 bases between. Written as DNA, the CDR3 is TGTGCCAGCAGCGTAACACCTCAGGTACCCTACGAGCAGTACGTC. Translating it yields CASSVTPQVPYEQYV.

This clone was seen many times. The J gene is TRBJ2-7, the V gene TRBV6-1; D is possibly TRBD2 (6 bases). Germline assignment: CDR1 MNHNS and CDR2 SASEGT. With 2 bases removed from V and 1 base from J, the gap between germline ends came to 21 bases. The CDR3 loop spans 18 amino acids. CDR3 residues: CASSEMISGESWSYEQYV. DNA of the CDR3: TGTGCCAGCAGTGAAATGATTAGCGGTGAATCCTGGTCCTACGAGCAGTACGTC.

In this sample, this clone turned up many times. The chain couples TRBV9 to TRBJ1-1; perhaps TRBD1 as D (6 bases). From germline, CDR1 is SGDLS and CDR2 YYNGEE. The CDR3 has 15 residues. V dropped 4 bases and J dropped 4 bases, with 17 bases sitting between them. The CDR3 region is CASSPWDKVSTEAFF. CDR3 sequence (DNA): TGTGCCAGCAGCCCTTGGGACAAAGTTAGCACTGAAGCTTTCTTT.

This clone was seen repeatedly, ten times or more. The chain is built from TRBV5-6 and TRBJ1-1; D ambiguous. This CDR3 contains 14 residues. Trimming took off 4 bases at V and 1 base at J, with 11 bases between the two ends. Germline CDR1 SGHDT, CDR2 YYEEEE. The CDR3 sequence is CASSRTAGNTEAFF. CDR3 bases: TGTGCCAGCAGCCGCACGGCGGGGAACACTGAAGCTTTCTTT. Drawing the rest from reference TRBV5-6 and TRBJ1-1, the complete variable domain is DAGVTQSPTHLIKTRGQQVTLRCSPKSGHDTVSWYQQALGQGPQFIFQYYEEEERQRGNFPDRFSGHQFPNYSSELNVNALLLGDSALYLCASSRTAGNTEAFFGQGTRLTVV.

This clone was recorded a few times. This chain links TRBV7-9 with TRBJ1-2; 9 positions match TRBD1. The CDR3 extends over 13 amino acids. Germline V lookup: CDR1 SEHNR, CDR2 FQNEAQ (reference sequence). V was clipped by 5 bases and J by 6 bases; unmatched bases: 4. The chain's CDR3 is CASSRRTGDGYTF. DNA of the CDR3: TGTGCCAGCAGCCGAAGGACAGGGGATGGCTACACCTTC.

The chain links TRBV6-5 to TRBJ1-1, with D possibly TRBD1 on 6 matching bases. CDR1 is MNHEY and CDR2 is SVGAGI in the germline V gene. Trimming took off 8 bases at V and 2 bases at J, with 15 bases between the two ends. CDR3 length: 14 residues. CDR3 bases: TGTGCCAGCGCCAAAACGGACAGTAACACTGAAGCTTTCTTT. It translates to CASAKTDSNTEAFF.

This clone was recorded many times. Other DNA sequences from this sample encode an identical CDR3 as well. This sequence joins TRBV5-6 and TRBJ2-2, with TRBD2 identical over 7 bases. The J segment lost 1 base and the V segment lost 4 bases, leaving 1 base of the junction unmatched. CDR1 and CDR2 (germline): SGHDT, YYEEEE. There are 14 residues in the CDR3. CDR3 loop: CASSRGGNTGELFF. DNA for the CDR3: TGTGCCAGCAGCCGCGGGGGGAACACCGGGGAGCTGTTTTTT. The full variable domain, rest sourced from reference TRBV5-6 and TRBJ2-2, is DAGVTQSPTHLIKTRGQQVTLRCSPKSGHDTVSWYQQALGQGPQFIFQYYEEEERQRGNFPDRFSGHQFPNYSSELNVNALLLGDSALYLCASSRGGNTGELFFGEGSRLTVL.

In this sample, this clone turned up many times. This rearrangement joins TRBV19 to TRBJ2-7; 11 bases map to TRBD2. CDR3 size: 17 residues. With 4 bases clipped from V and 2 bases from J, the junction kept 10 bases outside the gene matches. Germline V lookup: CDR1 LNHDA, CDR2 SQIVND (reference sequence). CDR3 nucleotide sequence: TGTGCCAGTAGTACTGGGACTAGCGGAGTGCCCGCCTACGAGCAGTACTTC. Translated: CASSTGTSGVPAYEQYF.

Ten or more counts support this clone. The V call is TRBV4-2, the J call TRBJ2-7, with D possibly being TRBD2 (5 bases). V lost 4 bases and J lost 4, with 14 bases in between. CDR1 LGHNA and CDR2 YNFKEQ come from the germline V gene. This CDR3 is built from 14 residues. The DNA for the CDR3 is TGTGCCAGCAGCCTGCGGACTTCCGGTTACGAGCAGTACTTC. This gives the protein CASSLRTSGYEQYF.

This clone was recorded a few times. Written as DNA, the CDR3 is TGCGCCAGCACCTGGGGGGGCGGGGGTAAGAACACTGAAGCTTTCTTT. Its protein is CASTWGGGGKNTEAFF. The chain joins TRBV5-1 to TRBJ1-1, with D maybe TRBD1 (6 bases). Trimming shortened V by 6 bases and J by 1 base, and 19 bases separated the two germline ends. Germline V gene lookup returns CDR1 SGHRS and CDR2 YFSETQ. CDR3 length: 16 residues.